One and the same sample provided the 26 T cell receptor beta chains below, sequenced in a study of cytomegalovirus exposure and HLA in healthy donors. PCR involved 60 Vbeta and 13 Jbeta primers. Sequenced by immunoSEQ multiplex PCR; TCRdb stores in-frame clones only, minus some. The sample consists of under 150,000 clones, approximately 84% of them appearing once. The sample was PBMCs. These receptors all come from a boy between 2 and 10 years old in good health and CMV-seronegative.

The chain links TRBV13 to TRBJ2-1; D might be TRBD2 (5 bases). The CDR3 consists of 15 residues. From germline, CDR1 is PRHDT and CDR2 FYEKMQ (reference sequence). Trimming took 2 bases from V and 8 from J, leaving 16 bases between them. CDR3 sequence (DNA): TGTGCCAGCAGCTTATCTGGCGGGTTTACGGATGAGCAGTTCTTC. The encoded protein is CASSLSGGFTDEQFF.

V and J are TRBV29-1 and TRBJ2-3; TRBD1 aligns across 12 bases. With V trimmed by 6 bases and J by 1 base, 2 bases remained unmatched. The germline V gene has CDR1 SQVTM and CDR2 ANQGSEA. This CDR3 is built from 14 residues. The CDR3 nucleotides are TGCAGCGTGGGGACAGGGGGCGGCACAGATACGCAGTATTTT. Protein: CSVGTGGGTDTQYF.

The V gene is TRBV7-2, the J gene TRBJ2-7; D unclear. V was trimmed by 5 bases and J by 0 bases, leaving 14 bases between them. The germline CDR1 and CDR2 sequences are SGHTA and FQGNSA. CDR3 length: 15 amino acids. This CDR3 reads CASSPRERSSYEQYF. DNA of the CDR3: TGTGCCAGCAGCCCCCGAGAACGGTCCTCCTACGAGCAGTACTTC.

V gene TRBV11-3 combines with J gene TRBJ2-1, with a possible D match to TRBD2 (6 bases). There are 13 residues in the CDR3. CDR1 and CDR2 (germline): SGHNT, YENEEA. With 3 bases removed from V and 8 bases from J, the gap between germline ends came to 11 bases. The CDR3 sequence: CASSFDGGDEQFF. CDR3 DNA: TGTGCCAGCAGCTTTGACGGAGGGGATGAGCAGTTCTTC.

Remarks on this clone: Other nucleotide sequences from this sample produce the same CDR3. The genes are TRBV30 and TRBJ2-7; weak D call: TRBD1 (5 bases). The CDR3 length is 12 residues. Between the trimmed V and J ends, which lost 2 bases and 5 bases, there was a span of 10 bases. In germline, CDR1 is GTSNPN, CDR2 SVGIG (reference sequence). CDR3 in amino acids: CAWSKGLNEQYF. The CDR3 DNA reads TGTGCCTGGAGTAAGGGGCTCAACGAGCAGTACTTC.

Notes on this clone: The junction differs from germline at one of its ends, possibly a read error. This chain connects TRBV7-7 to TRBJ2-3; D perhaps matches TRBD2 (5 bases). The CDR3 is 17 residues long. Germline V gene lookup returns CDR1 SSHAT and CDR2 FNYEAQ (reference sequence). CDR3 amino acids: CASSQEAPASPTDTQYF. CDR3 bases: TGTGCTAGCAGCCAGGAGGCCCCCGCGAGCCCCACAGATACGCAGTATTTT.

J is TRBJ1-1 and V is TRBV2; a weak D match, TRBD1 (6 bases). The germline V gene encodes CDR1 SNHLY and CDR2 FYNNEI. Deletions cut 5 bases from V and 4 bases from J, with 11 bases between. This CDR3 comprises 13 residues. In DNA, the CDR3 is TGTGCCAGCAGTTCGAAACAGGGCACTGAAGCTTTCTTT. This gives the protein CASSSKQGTEAFF.

This clone was detected a few times. The V and J genes are TRBV6-5 and TRBJ2-7; D is perhaps TRBD1 (6 bases). V shed 6 bases and J shed 3 bases, with 15 bases lying between them. Germline CDR1 reads MNHEY; CDR2 reads SVGAGI. CDR3 size: 14 residues. The CDR3 DNA reads TGTGCCAGCAGCCTACAGGGATCGGGCTACGAGCAGTACTTC. Its translation is CASSLQGSGYEQYF.

This chain uses TRBV13 with TRBJ2-1; a weak D match, TRBD2 (6 bases). Germline CDR1 and CDR2: PRHDT and FYEKMQ (reference sequence). The V and J ends lost 0 bases and 14 bases respectively, with 14 bases between them. The CDR3 contains 13 residues. The CDR3 coding sequence is TGTGCCAGCAGCTTAGGGGGGGGAGAGGAGGAGTTCTTC. This encodes CASSLGGGEEEFF.

CDR3 amino acids: CARTETESGNTIYF. CDR3 coding DNA: TGTGCCAGGACAGAGACGGAATCTGGAAACACCATATATTTT. This chain uses TRBV2 with TRBJ1-3, with a tentative D call TRBD1 (5 bases). Germline V gene sequence: CDR1 SNHLY, CDR2 FYNNEI. The CDR3 runs 14 residues. V dropped 9 bases and J dropped 1 base, with 13 bases sitting between them.

The chain is built from TRBV5-1 and TRBJ2-3; 9 bases map to TRBD2. V was pared by 0 bases and J by 2 bases, with 4 bases of the junction left unmatched. The CDR3 consists of 16 residues. Germline CDR1 reads SGHRS; CDR2 reads YFSETQ. The CDR3 region has the DNA TGCGCCAGCAGCTTGGAACTAGCGGGCTCCACAGATACGCAGTATTTT. Protein sequence: CASSLELAGSTDTQYF. Full variable domain (remainder filled in from reference TRBV5-1 and TRBJ2-3): KAGVTQTPRYLIKTRGQQVTLSCSPISGHRSVSWYQQTPGQGLQFLFEYFSETQRNKGNFPGRFSGRQFSNSRSEMNVSTLELGDSALYLCASSLELAGSTDTQYFGPGTRLTVL.

The V gene is TRBV15, the J gene TRBJ1-2; TRBD1 matches 7 bases. CDR3 length: 16 residues. V shed 2 bases and J 6 bases; nucleotides not matched to a gene: 12. The germline V gene has CDR1 LNHNV and CDR2 YYDKDF (reference sequence). DNA of the CDR3: TGTGCCACCAGCAGACCAATCCGACAGGGTCTCCATGGCTACACCTTC. As protein: CATSRPIRQGLHGYTF.

The chain is built from TRBV29-1 and TRBJ2-1; D might be TRBD2 (6 bases). Trimming took 6 bases from V and 3 from J, leaving 6 bases between them. CDR1 is SQVTM and CDR2 is ANQGSEA in the germline V gene. CDR3 size: 11 residues. As DNA, the CDR3 is TGCAGCGTGGACTACTACAATGAGCAGTTCTTC. This translates into CSVDYYNEQFF.

This chain connects TRBV5-4 to TRBJ2-3, with D perhaps matching TRBD2 (5 bases). Germline CDR1 SGHNT, CDR2 YYREEE (reference sequence). V was pared by 4 bases and J by 0 bases, with 15 bases between. The CDR3 length is 16 residues. As DNA, the CDR3 is TGTGCCAGCAGCCGGAAAGCGGTTTCTAGCACAGATACGCAGTATTTT. Amino acids: CASSRKAVSSTDTQYF.

The chain combines TRBV21-1 with TRBJ1-5; the D call TRBD1 from the table was never checked on the DNA. TRBV21-1 is annotated as a pseudogene. This CDR3 has 17 residues. The CDR3 bases are TGTGCCAGCAGCAAGTTGCGGCAGGGACATAGCAATCAGCCCCAGCATTTT. This translates into CASSKLRQGHSNQPQHF.

J is TRBJ2-7 and V is TRBV7-2; tentatively, D is TRBD2 (6 bases). Germline V CDR1 and CDR2: SGHTA, FQGNSA. Trimming left V 5 bases short and J 6 bases short, with 17 bases between. The CDR3 consists of 14 residues. Written as DNA, the CDR3 is TGTGCCAGCAGCCCGACTAGGGCCTTGGGCGAGCAGTACTTC. This encodes CASSPTRALGEQYF. The variable domain in full, completed from reference TRBV7-2 and TRBJ2-7, reads GAGVSQSPSNKVTEKGKDVELRCDPISGHTALYWYRQSLGQGLEFLIYFQGNSAPDKSGLPSDRFSAERTGGSVSTLTIQRTQQEDSAVYLCASSPTRALGEQYFGPGTRLTVT.

V gene TRBV9 combines with J gene TRBJ2-5; D uncertain. CDR1 is SGDLS, CDR2 YYNGEE, per germline. This CDR3 is 12 amino acids long. Trimming removed 4 bases at V and 2 bases at J, with 6 bases between. The CDR3 nucleotides read TGTGCCAGCAGCCCCAGTCAAGAGACCCAGTACTTC. Its translation is CASSPSQETQYF.

The gene calls are TRBV29-1 and TRBJ1-3; D is undetermined. The germline CDR1 and CDR2 sequences are SQVTM and ANQGSEA. The CDR3 loop spans 14 amino acids. Trimming cost V 1 base and J 0 bases, with 7 bases left between them. The CDR3 bases are TGCAGCGTTGAAGGTACCAGCTCTGGAAACACCATATATTTT. This translates into CSVEGTSSGNTIYF.

The chain links TRBV5-5 to TRBJ2-7; D remains ambiguous. The CDR3 consists of 12 residues. Trimming cost V 4 bases and J 2 bases, with 7 bases left between them. Germline CDR1 is SGHKS and CDR2 is YYEKEE (reference sequence). This CDR3 is CASSDTTYEQYF. DNA for the CDR3: TGTGCCAGCAGCGACACGACCTACGAGCAGTACTTC.

The chain links TRBV25-1 to TRBJ1-2; 8 positions agree with TRBD1. Germline V gene sequence: CDR1 MGHDK, CDR2 SYGVNS. The CDR3 covers 15 residues. J gave up 8 bases and V 1 base, and 9 bases lay outside the gene matches. CDR3 region: CASSEWGQEWSGYTF. The CDR3 nucleotides read TGTGCCAGCAGTGAATGGGGACAGGAATGGAGCGGCTACACCTTC.

The genes are TRBV6-1 and TRBJ1-1; tentatively, D is TRBD1 (5 bases). V lost 7 bases and J lost 4, with 16 bases in between. CDR3 size: 14 residues. Germline CDR1 and CDR2: MNHNS and SASEGT. The CDR3 DNA sequence: TGTGCCAGCACCCTCGGGGGGGGTGGCACTGAAGCTTTCTTT. Protein sequence: CASTLGGGGTEAFF.

The genes are TRBV5-1 and TRBJ2-5; D uncertain. With 7 bases removed from V and 2 bases from J, the gap between germline ends came to 9 bases. The germline V gene has CDR1 SGHRS and CDR2 YFSETQ. The CDR3 contains 12 residues. The CDR3 here is CASGQIQETQYF. In nucleotides, the CDR3 is TGCGCCAGCGGGCAGATTCAAGAGACCCAGTACTTC.

This clone has a handful of counts. V and J are TRBV7-6 and TRBJ1-1; 9 bases fit TRBD1. V shed 3 bases, J shed 2 bases, and the junction held 4 bases outside the gene matches. The germline CDR1 and CDR2 sequences are SGHVS and FNYEAQ. This CDR3 region has 15 residues. The CDR3, as DNA: TGTGCCAGCAGCTTGGGACAGGGACTAAACACTGAAGCTTTCTTT. It is translated as CASSLGQGLNTEAFF.

J is TRBJ1-1 and V is TRBV27, with 8 bases aligning to TRBD1. Germline V CDR1 and CDR2: MNHEY, SMNVEV (reference sequence). The trim removed 6 bases at V and 5 bases at J, leaving 8 bases unmatched. The CDR3 extends over 14 amino acids. This CDR3 is CASSAGQGVTEAFF. The CDR3 DNA sequence: TGTGCCAGCAGCGCCGGACAGGGTGTGACTGAAGCTTTCTTT.

V usage is TRBV5-5 and J usage is TRBJ2-1; 15 nucleotides align to TRBD2. Germline V gene lookup returns CDR1 SGHKS and CDR2 YYEKEE (reference sequence). Trimming removed 4 bases from V and 0 bases from J; junction bases left unmatched: 8. This CDR3 has 19 residues. The CDR3 DNA reads as TGTGCCAGCAGCCCACGGACTAGCGGGAGGGTGAGCTCCTACAATGAGCAGTTCTTC. Amino acids: CASSPRTSGRVSSYNEQFF.

The V and J genes are TRBV29-1 and TRBJ2-3; tentative D call: TRBD1 (5 bases). Germline V lookup: CDR1 SQVTM, CDR2 ANQGSEA. V was pared by 2 bases and J by 3 bases, with 15 bases between. This CDR3 is built from 15 residues. Written as DNA, the CDR3 is TGCAGCGTTGAACCCAGCAGGGCACAAACAGATACGCAGTATTTT. As protein: CSVEPSRAQTDTQYF.